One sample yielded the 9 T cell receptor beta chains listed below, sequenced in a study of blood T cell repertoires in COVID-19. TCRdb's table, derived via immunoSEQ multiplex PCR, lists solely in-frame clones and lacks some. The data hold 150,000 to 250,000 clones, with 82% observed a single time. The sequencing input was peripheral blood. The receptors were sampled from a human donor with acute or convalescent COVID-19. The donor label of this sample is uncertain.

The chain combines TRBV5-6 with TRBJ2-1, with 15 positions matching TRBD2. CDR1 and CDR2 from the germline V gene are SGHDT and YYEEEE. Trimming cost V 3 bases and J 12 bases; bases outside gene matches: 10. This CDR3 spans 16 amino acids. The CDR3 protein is CASSWGLAGGPLGQFF. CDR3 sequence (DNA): TGTGCCAGCAGCTGGGGACTAGCGGGAGGTCCTCTGGGGCAGTTCTTC.

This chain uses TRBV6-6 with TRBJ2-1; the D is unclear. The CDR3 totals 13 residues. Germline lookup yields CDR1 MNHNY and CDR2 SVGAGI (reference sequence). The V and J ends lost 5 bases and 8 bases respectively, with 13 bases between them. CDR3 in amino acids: CASSRSSRYEQFF. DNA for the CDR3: TGTGCCAGCAGTCGCTCTTCGAGGTATGAGCAGTTCTTC.

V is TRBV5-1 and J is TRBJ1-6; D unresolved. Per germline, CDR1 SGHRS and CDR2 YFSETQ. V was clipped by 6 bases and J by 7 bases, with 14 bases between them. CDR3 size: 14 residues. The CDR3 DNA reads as TGCGCCAGCACCTTATATCCGGGGAATTCACCCCTCCACTTT. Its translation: CASTLYPGNSPLHF.

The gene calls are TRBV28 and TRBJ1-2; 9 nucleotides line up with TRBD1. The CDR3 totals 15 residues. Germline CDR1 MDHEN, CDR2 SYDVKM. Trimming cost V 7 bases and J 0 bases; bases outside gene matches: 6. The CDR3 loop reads CASTDRGRANYGYTF. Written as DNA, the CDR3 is TGTGCCAGCACTGACAGGGGGAGAGCTAACTATGGCTACACCTTC.

The CDR3 spells CASSLSSSPGELFF. CDR3 nucleotide sequence: TGCGCCAGCAGCTTGAGTAGTAGCCCCGGGGAGCTGTTTTTT. This rearrangement joins TRBV5-1 to TRBJ2-2; D remains ambiguous. Deletions cut 1 base from V and 6 bases from J, with 10 bases between. The CDR3 contains 14 residues. CDR1 SGHRS and CDR2 YFSETQ come from the germline V gene.

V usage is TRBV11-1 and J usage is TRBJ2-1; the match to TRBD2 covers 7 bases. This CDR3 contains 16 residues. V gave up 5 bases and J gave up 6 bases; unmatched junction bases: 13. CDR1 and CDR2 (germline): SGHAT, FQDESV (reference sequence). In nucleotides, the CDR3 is TGTGCCAGCAGCACCCGGGGCGCGGGAGTAGTCAATGAGCAGTTCTTC. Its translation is CASSTRGAGVVNEQFF.

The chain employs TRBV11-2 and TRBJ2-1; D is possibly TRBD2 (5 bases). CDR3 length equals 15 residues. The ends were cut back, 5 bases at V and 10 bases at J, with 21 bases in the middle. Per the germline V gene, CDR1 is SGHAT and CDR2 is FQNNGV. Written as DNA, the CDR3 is TGTGCCAGCAGCCCCCGGGCCCTATTTGGCGGGGAGCAGTTCTTC. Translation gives CASSPRALFGGEQFF. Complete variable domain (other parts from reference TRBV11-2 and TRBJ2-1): EAGVAQSPRYKIIEKRQSVAFWCNPISGHATLYWYQQILGQGPKLLIQFQNNGVVDDSQLPKDRFSAERLKGVDSTLKIQPAKLEDSAVYLCASSPRALFGGEQFFGPGTRLTVL.

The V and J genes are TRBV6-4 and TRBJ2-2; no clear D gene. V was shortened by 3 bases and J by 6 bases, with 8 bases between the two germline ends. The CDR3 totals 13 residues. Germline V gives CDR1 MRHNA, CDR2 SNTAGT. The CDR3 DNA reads TGTGCCAGCAGTGAATCGGGTTCCGGGGAGCTGTTTTTT. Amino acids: CASSESGSGELFF.

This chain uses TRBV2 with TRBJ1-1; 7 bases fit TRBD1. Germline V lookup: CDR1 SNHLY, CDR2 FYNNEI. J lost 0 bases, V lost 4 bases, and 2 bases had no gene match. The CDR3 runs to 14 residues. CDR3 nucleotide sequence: TGTGCCAGCAGTGTAGACAGGGTGAACACTGAAGCTTTCTTT. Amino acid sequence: CASSVDRVNTEAFF.